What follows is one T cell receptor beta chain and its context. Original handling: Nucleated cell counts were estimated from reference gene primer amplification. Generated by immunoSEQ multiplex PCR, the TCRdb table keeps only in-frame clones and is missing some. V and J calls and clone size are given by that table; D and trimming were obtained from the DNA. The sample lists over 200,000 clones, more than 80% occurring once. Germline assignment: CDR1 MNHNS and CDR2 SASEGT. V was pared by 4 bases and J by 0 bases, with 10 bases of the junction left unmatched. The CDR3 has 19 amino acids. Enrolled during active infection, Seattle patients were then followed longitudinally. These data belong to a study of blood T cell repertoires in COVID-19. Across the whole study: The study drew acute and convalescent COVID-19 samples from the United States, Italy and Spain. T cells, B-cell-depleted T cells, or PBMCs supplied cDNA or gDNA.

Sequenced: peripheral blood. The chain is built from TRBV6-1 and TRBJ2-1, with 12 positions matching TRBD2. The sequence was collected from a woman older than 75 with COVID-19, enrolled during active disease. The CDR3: CASSGLAGGPASSYNEQFF. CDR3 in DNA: TGTGCCAGCAGTGGCCTAGCGGGAGGGCCCGCTAGCTCCTACAATGAGCAGTTCTTC.